A single sample is the source of the 2 T cell receptor beta chains below, sequenced in a study of blood T cells in healthy people across ages. PCR was performed a second time for roughly 6 to 12 cycles using a sample-barcoded 5' primer and a J-beta primer mix. TCRdb analysed the 5' RACE reads with MiXCR anew, one entry per CDR3 protein. The repertoire holds some 1.5 million distinct CDR3 sequences, 28% seen once, with less than 9.5% in the top ten. The sequenced sample consisted of blood. These receptors all come from a woman in her 30s in good health.

This clonotype was counted ten times or more. The chain joins TRBV27 to TRBJ2-1; D gene ambiguous. V dropped 5 bases and J dropped 5 bases, with 16 bases sitting between them. Germline V gene sequence: CDR1 MNHEY, CDR2 SMNVEV (reference sequence). There are 15 residues in the CDR3. The CDR3 loop reads CASSSRHRGDNEQFF. The CDR3 nucleotides are TGTGCCAGCAGTAGTCGGCACAGAGGCGACAATGAGCAGTTCTTC.

With regard to this clonotype: This may come from a read error, since a much larger clone is one base off. The chain has TRBV2 and TRBJ1-2, with D unclear. Per germline, CDR1 SNHLY and CDR2 FYNNEI. The CDR3 has 13 amino acids. The V end lost 2 bases, the J end lost 10 bases, and 14 bases lay between the germline ends. The CDR3 loop is CASSELGLGDYTF. In DNA, the CDR3 is TGTGCCAGCAGTGAACTGGGGTTAGGTGACTACACCTTC.